Each of the 28 T cell receptor beta chains below was sequenced from the same sample in a study of blood T cell repertoires in COVID-19. Some clones are missing from TCRdb's copy, which holds only in-frame ones; the method was immunoSEQ multiplex PCR. This sample has roughly 92,000 clones, with about 89% found just once. Sequenced input: peripheral blood. These receptor sequences come from a human donor with acute or convalescent COVID-19. The donor label of this sample is uncertain.

The CDR3 DNA follows: TGTGCCAGCAGGTCGACAGAGAACACTGAAGCTTTCTTT. Its translation: CASRSTENTEAFF. The V gene is TRBV6-5, the J gene TRBJ1-1; D is perhaps TRBD1 (5 bases). CDR1 is MNHEY, CDR2 SVGAGI, per germline. There are 13 residues in the CDR3. V lost 6 bases and J 1 base, leaving 9 bases between the germline ends.

This clone was seen just once. The rearrangement joins TRBV10-3 to TRBJ2-2, with D perhaps TRBD1 (6 bases). CDR3 length: 14 residues. The V end was cut by 9 bases, the J end by 0 bases, with 11 bases between. Germline-derived CDR1 and CDR2 are ENHRY and SYGVKD. The CDR3 loop reads CAIGGLANTGELFF. As DNA, the CDR3 is TGTGCCATTGGGGGCCTAGCGAACACCGGGGAGCTGTTTTTT.

The J gene is TRBJ2-3, the V gene TRBV10-3; the match to TRBD1 covers 7 bases. The trim removed 3 bases at V and 0 bases at J, leaving 12 bases unmatched. CDR1 and CDR2 from the germline V gene are ENHRY and SYGVKD. The CDR3 consists of 18 residues. This CDR3 is CAISDPWGLTGSTDTQYF. CDR3 coding DNA: TGTGCCATCAGTGATCCATGGGGCCTGACAGGGAGCACAGATACGCAGTATTTT.

The chain joins TRBV30 to TRBJ2-7, with 8 bases matching TRBD2. The CDR3 is 13 amino acids. The J segment lost 0 bases and the V segment lost 5 bases, leaving 3 bases of the junction unmatched. Germline V gives CDR1 GTSNPN, CDR2 SVGIG (reference sequence). CDR3 amino acids: CAWERGLSYEQYF. In DNA form, the CDR3 reads TGTGCCTGGGAGCGGGGGCTCTCCTACGAGCAGTACTTC.

V and J are TRBV19 and TRBJ2-6; TRBD1 matches 10 bases. Trimming at V came to 4 bases and at J to 1 base, leaving 7 bases not matched to a gene. The germline V gene encodes CDR1 LNHDA and CDR2 SQIVND (reference sequence). The CDR3 extends over 18 amino acids. The CDR3 DNA follows: TGTGCCAGTAGTAGTGACAGGGGGCGCTGGTCTGGGGCCAACGTCCTGACTTTC. Translated, it gives CASSSDRGRWSGANVLTF.

The V gene is TRBV18, the J gene TRBJ2-1, with a tentative D call TRBD1 (5 bases). The CDR3 has 13 residues. Germline V gene sequence: CDR1 KGHSH, CDR2 LQKENI. V lost 0 bases and J 8 bases, leaving 8 bases between the germline ends. The CDR3 DNA reads TGTGCCAGCTCACCACCGGGGCCGGATGAGCAGTTCTTC. This codes for CASSPPGPDEQFF.

The chain employs TRBV19 and TRBJ2-2, with TRBD2 identical over 7 bases. Germline-derived CDR1 and CDR2 are LNHDA and SQIVND (reference sequence). With V trimmed by 0 bases and J by 7 bases, 2 bases remained unmatched. The CDR3 consists of 14 residues. The CDR3 here is CASSIDRGVGELFF. In DNA form, the CDR3 reads TGTGCCAGTAGTATAGATCGGGGGGTCGGGGAGCTGTTTTTT.

V usage is TRBV28 and J usage is TRBJ2-7; no firm D call. The CDR3 spans 11 residues. The V and J ends lost 6 bases and 2 bases respectively, with 5 bases between them. Germline assignment: CDR1 MDHEN and CDR2 SYDVKM. The CDR3 loop reads CASRETYEQYF. The CDR3 DNA sequence: TGTGCCAGCAGGGAGACCTACGAGCAGTACTTC.

The rearrangement joins TRBV7-2 to TRBJ2-2, with D possibly matching TRBD2 (7 bases). This CDR3 contains 13 residues. Trimming cost V 6 bases and J 6 bases, with 11 bases left between them. The germline CDR1 and CDR2 sequences are SGHTA and FQGNSA. The CDR3 bases are TGTGCCAGCAGATCGGGGGGCGCCGGGGAGCTGTTTTTT. As protein: CASRSGGAGELFF.

This chain joins TRBV3-1 (or the pseudogene TRBV3-2) and TRBJ2-7; no definite D call. The CDR3 is 11 amino acids. V was trimmed by 3 bases and J by 4 bases, leaving 4 bases between them. Germline CDR1 LGHDT, CDR2 YNNKEL (reference sequence). CDR3 nucleotide sequence: TGTGCCAGCAGCCACACTTACGAGCAGTACTTC. It is translated as CASSHTYEQYF.

The chain combines TRBV4-2 with TRBJ2-1; TRBD2 matches 10 bases. Trimming took 1 base from V and 5 from J; bases not matched to a gene: 8. Germline V gene lookup returns CDR1 LGHNA and CDR2 YNFKEQ. This CDR3 is built from 17 residues. The CDR3 protein is CASSQGGASGGHNEQFF. CDR3 sequence (DNA): TGTGCCAGCAGCCAAGGAGGAGCTAGCGGGGGCCACAATGAGCAGTTCTTC.

The rearrangement links TRBV5-1 to TRBJ1-2; D is perhaps TRBD1 (6 bases). The V end was cut by 0 bases, the J end by 1 base, with 10 bases between. The CDR3 has 15 amino acids. Germline V gene data show CDR1 as SGHRS and CDR2 as YFSETQ. In DNA form, the CDR3 reads TGCGCCAGCAGCTTGGGGCGAGGGGGTAACTATGGCTACACCTTC. Amino acids: CASSLGRGGNYGYTF.

V is TRBV3-1 (or the pseudogene TRBV3-2) and J is TRBJ2-5, with 15 bases lining up with TRBD2. CDR1 and CDR2 from the germline V gene are LGHDT and YNNKEL (reference sequence). With 7 bases clipped from V and 4 bases from J, the junction kept 7 bases outside the gene matches. The CDR3 contains 16 residues. As DNA, the CDR3 is TGTGCCAGCATACCCGGACTAGCGGGGGGGAGAGAGACCCAGTACTTC. Translating gives CASIPGLAGGRETQYF.

The V and J genes are TRBV5-6 and TRBJ2-3, with D perhaps TRBD1 (5 bases). CDR1 SGHDT and CDR2 YYEEEE come from the germline V gene. Between the trimmed V and J ends, which lost 3 bases and 0 bases, there was a span of 20 bases. This CDR3 has 18 residues. The CDR3 DNA follows: TGTGCCAGCAGCTCAGACTTTTTAAGCGACAGAAGCACAGATACGCAGTATTTT. This translates into CASSSDFLSDRSTDTQYF.

The genes are TRBV6-6 and TRBJ2-1; 8 bases align to TRBD2. With V trimmed by 5 bases and J by 3 bases, 12 bases remained unmatched. The germline CDR1 and CDR2 sequences are MNHNY and SVGAGI (reference sequence). The CDR3 is 17 residues long. The CDR3 DNA sequence: TGTGCCAGCAGTCCAGGCAGTGCGGGGGGAGGCTACAATGAGCAGTTCTTC. Translated: CASSPGSAGGGYNEQFF.

J is TRBJ1-2 and V is TRBV7-6; 9 bases fit TRBD1. V trimming: 5 bases; J trimming: 8 bases; junction bases outside the gene matches: 6. CDR1 is SGHVS, CDR2 FNYEAQ, per germline. This CDR3 has 13 residues. In DNA form, the CDR3 reads TGTGCCAGCAGCCCGGACAGGGGTGGCGGCTACACCTTC. Protein product: CASSPDRGGGYTF.

Here the CDR3 DNA reads TGTGCCAGCAGCGTGGGTAGACTAAACACAGATACGCAGTATTTT. Translated: CASSVGRLNTDTQYF. The chain couples TRBV9 to TRBJ2-3, with D maybe TRBD2 (5 bases). The CDR3 has 15 amino acids. The germline CDR1 and CDR2 sequences are SGDLS and YYNGEE. V shed 2 bases and J shed 2 bases, with 12 bases lying between them.

The V gene is TRBV7-9, the J gene TRBJ1-6, with TRBD1 identical over 9 bases. Looked up from germline, CDR1 is SEHNR and CDR2 is FQNEAQ (reference sequence). The J segment lost 8 bases and the V segment lost 1 base, leaving 9 bases of the junction unmatched. There are 17 residues in the CDR3. Written as DNA, the CDR3 is TGTGCCAGCAGCTTAGTCGCCGCCGGGACAGGGTATTCACCCCTCCACTTT. Translating it yields CASSLVAAGTGYSPLHF.

This chain uses TRBV7-8 with TRBJ1-1; D is ambiguous. V lost 5 bases, J lost 4 bases, and 17 bases lay in between. From germline, CDR1 is SGHVS and CDR2 FQNEAQ. The CDR3 sequence is 15 residues long. The CDR3 reads CASSPGRLGGTEAFF. The CDR3 DNA reads as TGTGCCAGCAGCCCAGGACGTCTTGGAGGCACTGAAGCTTTCTTT. The full variable domain, in which reference TRBV7-8 and TRBJ1-1 provide the parts outside the CDR3, is GAGVSQSPRYKVAKRGQDVALRCDPISGHVSLFWYQQALGQGPEFLTYFQNEAQLDKSGLPSDRFFAERPEGSVSTLKIQRTQQEDSAVYLCASSPGRLGGTEAFFGQGTRLTVV.

The chain has TRBV24-1 and TRBJ2-3; 11 positions match TRBD2. The CDR3 consists of 16 residues. The germline V gene has CDR1 KGHDR and CDR2 SFDVKD. The trim removed 1 base at V and 4 bases at J, leaving 3 bases unmatched. The CDR3 DNA reads as TGTGCCACCAGTGATTTTAGCGGGGGGGCATCAGATACGCAGTATTTT. Its translation is CATSDFSGGASDTQYF.

V gene TRBV7-3 combines with J gene TRBJ2-1; 10 bases fit TRBD1. The germline V gene has CDR1 SGHTA and CDR2 FQGTGA. This CDR3 comprises 15 residues. The V gene end was trimmed by 3 bases and the J gene end by 3 bases; junction bases not matched to a gene: 2. CDR3 DNA: TGTGCCAGCAGCTTGGGGACAGGGGTCTACAATGAGCAGTTCTTC. Translated: CASSLGTGVYNEQFF.

The chain employs TRBV5-4 and TRBJ2-7; 7 nucleotides agree with TRBD1. CDR1 and CDR2 from the germline V gene are SGHNT and YYREEE (reference sequence). Trimming removed 7 bases from V and 5 bases from J; junction bases left unmatched: 9. This CDR3 comprises 13 residues. DNA for the CDR3: TGTGCCAGCCAAGACAGGGTTTTGGACGAGCAGTACTTC. Its protein is CASQDRVLDEQYF.

The chain is built from TRBV2 and TRBJ2-3; 12 bases are shared with TRBD1. The CDR3 is 15 amino acids. Germline V gene data show CDR1 as SNHLY and CDR2 as FYNNEI. After removal of 3 bases from V and 7 bases from J, the junction contained 5 bases not matched to a gene. CDR3 bases: TGTGCCAGCAGTGAGAGGGACAGGGGGCGGAATACGCAGTATTTT. Protein: CASSERDRGRNTQYF.

The chain links TRBV28 to TRBJ1-6, with unresolved D. The V end was cut by 3 bases, the J end by 5 bases, with 11 bases between. The germline CDR1 and CDR2 sequences are MDHEN and SYDVKM. CDR3 size: 15 residues. The CDR3 reads CASSFLWQNNSPLHF. The CDR3 nucleotides read TGTGCCAGCAGTTTCCTCTGGCAAAATAATTCACCCCTCCACTTT.

The CDR3 region is CASSFRRGREETQYF. In nucleotides, the CDR3 is TGTGCCAGCAGTTTCCGAAGGGGGCGGGAAGAGACCCAGTACTTC. The chain carries TRBV28 and TRBJ2-5, with TRBD1 matching over 7 bases. With V trimmed by 3 bases and J by 3 bases, 7 bases remained unmatched. Germline assignment: CDR1 MDHEN and CDR2 SYDVKM. The CDR3 sequence is 15 residues long.

The chain links TRBV7-8 to TRBJ2-2, with unresolved D. The CDR3 has 17 residues. Germline CDR1 is SGHVS and CDR2 is FQNEAQ. Trimming left V 1 base short and J 2 bases short, with 14 bases between. Written as DNA, the CDR3 is TGTGCCAGCAGCTTAGGTGCGGTTGGAAGAAACACCGGGGAGCTGTTTTTT. This sequence encodes CASSLGAVGRNTGELFF.

This clone came up once. The rearrangement uses TRBV29-1 and TRBJ2-1, with 8 bases aligning to TRBD2. Per the germline V gene, CDR1 is SQVTM and CDR2 is ANQGSEA. V gave up 4 bases and J gave up 10 bases; unmatched junction bases: 6. CDR3 size: 12 residues. The CDR3 loop reads CSVGKTSDEQFF. Written as DNA, the CDR3 is TGCAGCGTTGGCAAGACTAGCGACGAGCAGTTCTTC.

This clone was seen a handful of times. V and J are TRBV10-3 and TRBJ2-2; TRBD2 aligns across 7 bases. The ends lost 8 bases at V and 4 bases at J; junction bases unmatched: 1. The germline gives CDR1 ENHRY, CDR2 SYGVKD. The CDR3 extends over 12 amino acids. CDR3 loop: CAIGGGTGELFF. The CDR3 bases are TGTGCCATCGGGGGGGGCACCGGGGAGCTGTTTTTT.